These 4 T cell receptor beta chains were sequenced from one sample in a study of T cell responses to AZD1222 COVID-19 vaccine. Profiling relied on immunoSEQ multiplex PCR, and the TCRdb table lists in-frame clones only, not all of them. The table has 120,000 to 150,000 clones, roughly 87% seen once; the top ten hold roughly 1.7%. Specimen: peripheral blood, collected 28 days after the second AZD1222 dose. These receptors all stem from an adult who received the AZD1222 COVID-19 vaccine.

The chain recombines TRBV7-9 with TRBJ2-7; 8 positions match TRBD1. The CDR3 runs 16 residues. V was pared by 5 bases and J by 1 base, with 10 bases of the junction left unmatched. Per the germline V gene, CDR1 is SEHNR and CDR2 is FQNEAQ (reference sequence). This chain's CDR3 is CASSRGQGQISYEQYF. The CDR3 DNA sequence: TGTGCCAGCAGCCGTGGACAGGGACAAATATCCTACGAGCAGTACTTC.

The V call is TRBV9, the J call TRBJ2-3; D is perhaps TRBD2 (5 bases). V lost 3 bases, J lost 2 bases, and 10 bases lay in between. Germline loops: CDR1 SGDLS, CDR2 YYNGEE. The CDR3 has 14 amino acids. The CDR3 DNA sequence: TGTGCCAGCAGCGGCACTAGTGACACAGATACGCAGTATTTT. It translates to CASSGTSDTDTQYF.

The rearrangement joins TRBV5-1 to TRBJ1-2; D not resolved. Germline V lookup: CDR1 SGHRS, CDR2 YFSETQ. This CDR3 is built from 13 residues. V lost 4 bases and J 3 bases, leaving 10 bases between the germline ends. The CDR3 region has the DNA TGCGCCAGCAGCAACCGGGCCGACTATGGCTACACCTTC. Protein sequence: CASSNRADYGYTF.

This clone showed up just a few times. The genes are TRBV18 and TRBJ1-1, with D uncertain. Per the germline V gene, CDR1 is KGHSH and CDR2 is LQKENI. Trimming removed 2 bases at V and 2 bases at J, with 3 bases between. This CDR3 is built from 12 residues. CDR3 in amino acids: CASSPANTEAFF. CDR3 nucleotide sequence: TGTGCCAGCTCACCAGCTAACACTGAAGCTTTCTTT.